This TCR beta chain came from a study of spatial heterogeneity in lung cancer (dated by TCRdb to between 2018 and 2021). With regard to the full study: Beta-chain transcripts were consistently detected in greater numbers than alpha-chain transcripts, which likely reflected higher beta-chain transcript abundance. In the raw uncorrected reads, each unique combination of TCR and UMI appeared on average more than ten times. The study quantitatively compared TCR alpha and beta repertoires across multiple tumor regions, matched nontumor lung and blood in non-small cell lung cancer. Nonsynonymous mutation counts, determined by whole-exome sequencing of tumor tissue, were related to TCR repertoire features. Both alpha and beta chains were TCR-sequenced in about 240 tumor regions, around 65 matched nontumor lung samples and 45 to 60 PBMC samples obtained at surgery. Study-wide conclusions, independent of this receptor: Confirming at a functional level the hypothesis that regional TCRs recognize regional mutations was considered to require additional single-cell paired TCR alpha and beta sequencing. Ubiquitous expanded tumor TCRs showed up in blood more often at tumor resection than at routine follow-up.

Library preparation was by 5' RACE. The data were produced on a NextSeq 500. In the TCR library protocol, a unique molecular identifier was attached to each TCR cDNA molecule so that PCR and sequencing errors could be corrected. The authors' analysis ran thus. Decombinator tools were used for TCR identification, UMI-based error correction and CDR3 extraction. Expanded TCRs were defined as those above a frequency of 2 per 1,000, corresponding to the top 1% of the tumor frequency distribution. Each repertoire was subsampled 100 times to 5,000 TCRs, after which Renyi diversity was computed with the R vegan package. CDR3 similarity networks were constructed using string-kernel similarity of amino acid triplets, with links drawn between CDR3s whose pairwise similarity was above 0.82. The public reads were reprocessed in TCRdb via fastp at Q25 and MiXCR, keeping in-frame beta chains. Each entry is one CDR3 protein sequence, shown with its most common DNA and genes. The V and J calls come from TCRdb's annotation, not from the publication. This sample has 50,000 to 65,000 distinct CDR3 sequences in its table, and 8.4% of those were observed once. The top ten clones comprise roughly 16% of the sample.

From a lookup of the germline V gene (reference sequence), CDR1 and CDR2 are MNHNY and SVGAGI. V was cut back by 6 bases and J by 4 bases, leaving a gap of 14 bases between them. The CDR3 spans 14 residues, from the cysteine through the phenylalanine. Solely the CDR3 DNA is kept, with 42 bases framed from the first base. Per the publication, the time point label means: sample taken at primary tumor resection. For TCR sequencing, whole RNA was extracted from tumor and nontumor lung tissue, or from cryopreserved PBMC samples, and no cell sorting was done. Donors were under 95 patients with early-stage, untreated non-small cell lung cancer from the lung TRACERx cohort. Only patients with enough RNA available from two or more tumor regions were chosen for TCR sequencing. This clonotype was found a few times. Its cognate antigen has yet to be identified. The record has no base qualities; no much larger clone is one base away.

The rearranged segments are TRBV6-6 and TRBJ2-3, with no D gene named confidently. This specimen consisted of PBMCs, obtained at surgery. This TCR was sampled from a female donor with early-stage non-small cell lung cancer. DNA sequence: TGTGCCAGCAGCACCCCCCTTAGCCCAGATACGCAGTATTTT. This translates into CASSTPLSPDTQYF.